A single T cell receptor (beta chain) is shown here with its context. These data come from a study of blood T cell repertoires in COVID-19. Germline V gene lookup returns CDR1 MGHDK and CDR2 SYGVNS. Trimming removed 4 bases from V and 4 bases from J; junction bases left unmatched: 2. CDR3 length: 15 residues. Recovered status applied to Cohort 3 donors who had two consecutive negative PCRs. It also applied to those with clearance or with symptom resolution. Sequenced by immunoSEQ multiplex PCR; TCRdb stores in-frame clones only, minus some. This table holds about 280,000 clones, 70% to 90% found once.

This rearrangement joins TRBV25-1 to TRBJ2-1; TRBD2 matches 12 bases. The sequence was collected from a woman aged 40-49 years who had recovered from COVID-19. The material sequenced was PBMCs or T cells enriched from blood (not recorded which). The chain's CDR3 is CASSVTSGSYNEQFF. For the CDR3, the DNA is TGTGCCAGCAGTGTGACTAGCGGGAGTTACAATGAGCAGTTCTTC.